The rows below give T cell receptor beta chains drawn from one sample of a study of T cell responses to AZD1222 COVID-19 vaccine. The data were produced by immunoSEQ multiplex PCR, yet TCRdb's version contains in-frame clones alone and is incomplete. The sample shows roughly 72,000 clones, approximately 89% of them seen only once. Material: peripheral blood, obtained 28 days after the second dose of the MenACWY control vaccine. The receptors come from an adult who received the MenACWY meningococcal vaccine as a control. CDR3s include the opening cysteine and the closing phenylalanine or tryptophan. The D gene is left open where the match is weak.

.	14	TRBV5-1	TRBJ1-2	TGCGCCAGCAGCTTGGACGGGGGAAACTATGGCTACACCTTC	CASSLDGGNYGYTF
TRBD2	15	TRBV29-1	TRBJ2-3	TGCAGCGTGTTTAGCGGGGGGGTAGGCACAGATACGCAGTATTTT	CSVFSGGVGTDTQYF
.	14	TRBV2	TRBJ2-7	TGTGCCAGCAGTAGGTTAGTCGGTGGGTACGAGCAGTACTTC	CASSRLVGGYEQYF
.	15	TRBV15	TRBJ1-1	TGTGCCACCAGCAGAGAGACCTCCGGGAGCACTGAAGCTTTCTTT	CATSRETSGSTEAFF
.	14	TRBV2	TRBJ1-2	TGTGCCAGCAGCCCACAGGGATCTAACTATGGCTACACCTTC	CASSPQGSNYGYTF
TRBD1	15	TRBV30	TRBJ1-6	TGTGCCTGGTCCCCCGGGACAGGGGAGAATTCACCCCTCCACTTT	CAWSPGTGENSPLHF
.	14	TRBV5-4	TRBJ1-6	TGTGCCAGCAGCGGGGGGGGCCAGAATTCACCCCTCCACTTT	CASSGGGQNSPLHF
.	15	TRBV18	TRBJ1-5	TGTGCCAGCTCACCGGTAGGGGATAGCAATCAGCCCCAGCATTTT	CASSPVGDSNQPQHF
.	16	TRBV19	TRBJ1-4	TGTGCCAGTAGTAACAGGGATGGGGCAACTAATGAAAAACTGTTTTTT	CASSNRDGATNEKLFF
.	13	TRBV29-1	TRBJ1-5	TGCAGCGTTGAAGTAGCAAGCGGGCAGCCCCAGCATTTT	CSVEVASGQPQHF
TRBD2	13	TRBV9	TRBJ2-7	TGTGCCAGCAGCGGGACTAGCGGGTACGAGCAGTACTTC	CASSGTSGYEQYF
.	14	TRBV11-2	TRBJ1-6	TGTGCCAGCAGCCGCGAGTTTTTCAATTCACCCCTCCACTTT	CASSREFFNSPLHF
.	14	TRBV11-2	TRBJ1-2	TGTGCCAGCAGCCCTCAAACGACGACCTATGGCTACACCTTC	CASSPQTTTYGYTF
.	15	TRBV6-2/TRBV6-3	TRBJ2-3	TGTGCCAGCAGTTACTCCCGGGTTTTGCCAGATACGCAGTATTTT	CASSYSRVLPDTQYF
.	16	TRBV5-4	TRBJ1-4	TGTGCCAGCAGCTGGGAGGGTCAGTTGACTAATGAAAAACTGTTTTTT	CASSWEGQLTNEKLFF
.	13	TRBV4-3	TRBJ1-1	TGCGCCAGCAGCCAGGCCCGACAGAGTGAAGCTTTCTTT	CASSQARQSEAFF
.	15	TRBV14	TRBJ2-7	TGTGCCAGCAGCCAAAGAAGTATGTCCAACTACGAGCAGTACTTC	CASSQRSMSNYEQYF
TRBD2	16	TRBV7-6	TRBJ2-3	TGTGCCAGCAGCTTAATAAGCGGGGGGGCCACAGATACGCAGTATTTT	CASSLISGGATDTQYF
.	15	TRBV5-8	TRBJ1-4	TGTGCCAGCAGCCCCGGAACAGGACGGGGTGAAAAACTGTTTTTT	CASSPGTGRGEKLFF
.	13	TRBV14	TRBJ1-2	TGTGCCAGCAGCCAAGACCTCAGGGTCGGCTACACCTTC	CASSQDLRVGYTF
TRBD1	15	TRBV15	TRBJ1-6	TGTGCCACCAGCAGAGAGACAGGGAACAATTCACCCCTCCACTTT	CATSRETGNNSPLHF